These T cell receptor beta chains were read from a single sample in a study of regulatory T cells in long-lasting Graves disease. TCRdb redid the calling of the multiplex PCR reads with MiXCR, one entry per CDR3 protein. This table has 350,000 to 500,000 distinct CDR3 sequences, 15% to 20% appearing once. The same data also contributed to another study, on T cells in Graves' hyperthyroidism and ophthalmopathy.

Sequenced here: peripheral blood mononuclear cells (PBMCs), sampled at new diagnosis, from a patient treated with antithyroid drugs. These receptor sequences come from a woman between 18 and 29 years old with Graves disease. CDR3s include the opening cysteine and the closing phenylalanine or tryptophan. A D gene is named only where the DNA matches it firmly. The size of a clone is reported for some rows only, either as once, few or many, or as a class for expanded clones.

>many|TRBJ1-2|TRBD1|TRBV5-5
CASSLTGGANYGYTF
TGTGCCAGCAGCTTGACAGGGGGCGCGAACTATGGCTACACCTTC
>many|TRBJ2-7|-|TRBV7-2
CASSPQPLTSGEQYF
TGTGCCAGCAGCCCCCAGCCACTCACTAGTGGCGAGCAGTACTTC
>many|TRBJ1-5|TRBD1|TRBV2
CASGQEINQPQHF
TGTGCCAGCGGACAGGAGATCAATCAGCCCCAGCATTTT
>few|TRBJ2-7|-|TRBV19
CASSNGISSGYEQYF
TGTGCCAGTAGTAACGGGATCAGTTCGGGCTACGAGCAGTACTTC
>many|TRBJ1-2|-|TRBV12-3/TRBV12-4
CASSLVAGYGYTF
TGTGCCAGCAGTTTAGTTGCGGGGTATGGCTACACCTTC
>many|TRBJ2-7|-|TRBV28
CASNGDSYEQYF
TGTGCCAGCAATGGCGACTCCTACGAGCAGTACTTC
>-|TRBJ2-7|-|TRBV5-1
CASSLVGLHEQYF
TGCGCCAGCAGCTTGGTAGGGCTCCACGAGCAGTACTTC
>many|TRBJ2-2|-|TRBV7-9
CASSLGGGTPVNTGELFF
TGTGCCAGCAGCTTAGGAGGCGGGACTCCAGTAAACACCGGGGAGCTGTTTTTT
>many|TRBJ2-7|TRBD1|TRBV3-1
CASSAQGVSYEQYF
TGTGCCAGCAGCGCACAGGGGGTGAGCTACGAGCAGTACTTC
>-|TRBJ2-3|-|TRBV7-2
CASSLDGRAVDTQYF
TGTGCCAGCAGCTTGGACGGGAGAGCAGTAGATACGCAGTATTTT
>few|TRBJ2-1|-|TRBV6-2/TRBV6-3
CASSDYTLGGSYNEQFF
TGTGCCAGCAGTGATTACACACTAGGCGGCTCCTACAATGAGCAGTTCTTC
>many|TRBJ2-3|-|TRBV3-1
CASGRRSADTQYF
TGTGCCAGCGGTAGGAGGAGTGCAGATACGCAGTATTTT
>-|TRBJ2-7|TRBD1|TRBV9
CASSEGTVLSYEQYF
TGTGCCAGCAGCGAAGGGACAGTTCTCTCCTACGAGCAGTACTTC
>many|TRBJ2-7|TRBD2|TRBV6-1
CASRAASGSYEQYF
TGTGCCAGCAGAGCTGCTAGCGGTTCCTACGAGCAGTACTTC
>many|TRBJ2-5|-|TRBV7-2
CASSPRVTVPETQYF
TGTGCCAGCAGCCCTAGGGTGACCGTCCCAGAGACCCAGTACTTC
>few|TRBJ2-2|-|TRBV6-5
CASSLVGVRSGELFF
TGTGCCAGCAGTTTGGTGGGAGTGCGATCCGGGGAGCTGTTTTTT
>many|TRBJ1-6|-|TRBV7-2
CASSLVGLDRSNSPLHF
TGTGCCAGCAGCTTAGTCGGGCTTGACAGGTCAAATTCACCCCTCCACTTT
>few|TRBJ2-3|TRBD2|TRBV6-2/TRBV6-3
CASTRLAGAGDTQYF
TGTGCCAGCACTAGACTAGCGGGAGCGGGAGATACGCAGTATTTT
>-|TRBJ2-7|TRBD2|TRBV10-3
CAISSTSGSATYEQYF
TGTGCCATCAGCTCTACTAGCGGGAGTGCCACCTACGAGCAGTACTTC
>few|TRBJ2-5|-|TRBV6-1
CASSEERRRQETQYF
TGTGCCAGCAGTGAAGAGCGGCGGCGCCAAGAGACCCAGTACTTC
>many|TRBJ2-1|-|TRBV7-9
CASSLAGSEQFF
TGTGCCAGCAGCTTAGCGGGGAGTGAGCAGTTCTTC
>many|TRBJ2-1|-|TRBV11-3
CASSSTGTGNNEQFF
TGTGCCAGCAGCTCTACCGGGACTGGGAACAATGAGCAGTTCTTC
>few|TRBJ2-5|TRBD2|TRBV2
CASSNSLAGGETQYF
TGTGCCAGCTCAAACAGTCTAGCGGGCGGTGAGACCCAGTACTTC
>few|TRBJ2-5|-|TRBV2
CASSGDSTEETQYF
TGTGCCAGCAGTGGAGACTCGACAGAAGAGACCCAGTACTTC
>many|TRBJ2-6|-|TRBV12-3/TRBV12-4
CASSFSTPGANVLTF
TGTGCCAGCAGTTTCTCTACGCCTGGGGCCAACGTCCTGACTTTC
>few|TRBJ2-3|TRBD2|TRBV24-1
CATSDLLNPSGRSTQYF
TGTGCCACCAGTGATTTGCTGAATCCTAGCGGGAGAAGTACGCAGTATTTT
>few|TRBJ2-1|TRBD1|TRBV5-6
CASSFPGQASGNEQFF
TGTGCCAGCAGCTTCCCGGGACAGGCATCGGGCAATGAGCAGTTCTTC
>many|TRBJ2-7|-|TRBV30
CAWSGGSVYEQYF
TGTGCCTGGAGTGGGGGTAGCGTCTACGAGCAGTACTTC
>few|TRBJ1-2|-|TRBV11-2
CASSYAGHNGYTF
TGTGCCAGCAGCTACGCGGGACACAATGGCTACACCTTC
>-|TRBJ2-1|TRBD2|TRBV28
CASSSLPGGRFF
TGTGCCAGCAGTTCCCTCCCTGGCGGGAGGTTCTTC
>many|TRBJ2-1|-|TRBV5-1
CASSPQGNNEQFF
TGTGCCAGCAGCCCTCAGGGGAACAATGAGCAGTTCTTC
>few|TRBJ1-1|-|TRBV25-1
CASTPGQPSRAFF
TGTGCCAGCACCCCCGGACAGCCCTCCCGAGCTTTCTTT
>many|TRBJ1-1|-|TRBV28
CASSRGQKNTEAFF
TGTGCCAGCAGTCGCGGACAGAAGAACACTGAAGCTTTCTTT
>-|TRBJ2-7|-|TRBV30
CAWSAGAGTYEQYF
TGTGCCTGGAGTGCCGGGGCAGGAACCTACGAGCAGTACTTC
>many|TRBJ2-3|TRBD2|TRBV28
CASSAIFGGSFTMDTQYF
TGTGCCAGCAGTGCAATATTCGGCGGGAGCTTTACTATGGATACGCAGTATTTT
>few|TRBJ2-7|-|TRBV29-1
CSVERGSAYEQYF
TGCAGCGTTGAACGAGGGTCGGCCTACGAGCAGTACTTC
>-|TRBJ2-1|TRBD2|TRBV7-3
CASSLGGLAGNNEQFF
TGTGCCAGCAGCCTGGGGGGACTAGCGGGTAACAATGAGCAGTTCTTC
>-|TRBJ1-3|-|TRBV15
CATSLQGGNTIYF
TGTGCCACCAGCCTACAGGGTGGAAACACCATATATTTT
>many|TRBJ1-6|-|TRBV5-6
CASSFDSYNSPLHF
TGTGCCAGCAGCTTTGACAGCTATAATTCACCCCTCCACTTT
>-|TRBJ2-2|TRBD2|TRBV7-9
CASRADGGAGELFF
TGTGCCAGCAGAGCCGATGGGGGGGCCGGGGAGCTGTTTTTT
>many|TRBJ2-1|-|TRBV7-3
CASSKQGYNEQFF
TGTGCCAGCAGCAAGCAGGGGTACAATGAGCAGTTCTTC
>few|TRBJ2-2|-|TRBV6-2/TRBV6-3
CASSYLAGRTGELFF
TGTGCCAGCAGTTACTTGGCAGGTCGCACCGGGGAGCTGTTTTTT
>many|TRBJ2-1|-|TRBV7-2
CASSPFRVGHNEQFF
TGTGCCAGCAGCCCTTTCAGGGTGGGGCACAATGAGCAGTTCTTC
>many|TRBJ2-5|-|TRBV28
CASSSPNQETQYF
TGTGCCAGCAGTTCCCCAAACCAAGAGACCCAGTACTTC
>-|TRBJ2-6|TRBD1|TRBV6-1
CASHRGKSGANVLTF
TGTGCCAGCCACAGGGGGAAATCTGGGGCCAACGTCCTGACTTTC
>few|TRBJ2-7|-|TRBV7-9
CASSLAGNKPEQYF
TGTGCCAGCAGCTTAGCCGGGAACAAACCCGAGCAGTACTTC
>-|TRBJ1-5|TRBD1|TRBV27
CASSLRTGVNQPQHF
TGTGCCAGCAGTTTAAGAACAGGGGTTAATCAGCCCCAGCATTTT
>few|TRBJ2-1|TRBD2|TRBV19
CASSMRGLAGYNEQFF
TGTGCCAGTAGTATGCGGGGGCTAGCGGGCTACAATGAGCAGTTCTTC
>many|TRBJ1-2|TRBD1|TRBV3-1
CASSQGTGGYTF
TGTGCCAGCAGCCAGGGGACAGGCGGCTACACCTTC
>-|TRBJ2-5|-|TRBV11-1
CASSLIQVAETQYF
TGTGCCAGCAGCTTAATACAGGTCGCGGAGACCCAGTACTTC
>-|TRBJ2-1|TRBD1|TRBV24-1
CATSDRDRAGNEQFF
TGTGCCACCAGTGACCGGGACAGGGCTGGCAATGAGCAGTTCTTC
>many|TRBJ2-7|TRBD2|TRBV7-2
CASSPGTSGRAQQYF
TGTGCCAGCAGCCCGGGGACTAGCGGGAGGGCCCAGCAGTACTTC
>once|TRBJ1-2|-|TRBV4-2
CASSQDPTLVTIGYTF
TGTGCCAGCAGCCAAGACCCCACGCTGGTGACTATTGGCTACACCTTC
>many|TRBJ2-7|TRBD2|TRBV10-2
CASGGRANSYEQYF
TGCGCCAGCGGCGGGAGGGCCAACTCCTACGAGCAGTACTTC
>many|TRBJ2-1|-|TRBV20-1
CSASSSAAYNEQFF
TGCAGTGCCTCGAGTTCCGCGGCTTACAATGAGCAGTTCTTC
>many|TRBJ2-1|TRBD2|TRBV14
CASSRAGGSGEQFF
TGTGCCAGCAGCCGAGCGGGAGGGTCCGGAGAGCAGTTCTTC
>-|TRBJ1-4|-|TRBV5-5
CASSQTGEGFEKLFF
TGCGCCAGCAGCCAAACCGGGGAGGGGTTTGAAAAACTGTTTTTT
>few|TRBJ1-3|-|TRBV6-2/TRBV6-3
CASSYYLEGDFSSGNTIYF
TGTGCCAGCAGTTATTACTTGGAGGGTGACTTTAGCTCTGGAAACACCATATATTTT
>many|TRBJ2-1|TRBD2|TRBV12-3/TRBV12-4
CASSRALAGGSEDEQFF
TGTGCCAGCAGTCGGGCTCTAGCGGGAGGGTCCGAGGATGAGCAGTTCTTC